One sample yielded the 4 T cell receptor beta chains listed below, sequenced in a study of shared clonotypes between healthy human individuals. Assay used: immunoSEQ multiplex PCR; TCRdb lists only in-frame clones, some missing. The table records about 2,200,000 clones, approximately 94% of them present only once. Terminally differentiated effector memory CD45RA+ cells were excluded from the naive CD8 cells, which were CD45RO-negative and positively selected for CCR7. The specimen was naive CD8+ T cells from PBMCs. The origin of the receptors is a man aged 18 to 30 in good health. Some clones in this sample may be carry-over from other donors' samples.

CDR3 sequence reads: CSVELTGRDTGELFF. As DNA, the CDR3 is TGCAGCGTTGAATTAACCGGACGCGACACCGGGGAGCTGTTTTTT. The chain couples TRBV29-1 to TRBJ2-2; D is uncertain. The V end lost 2 bases, the J end lost 3 bases, and 13 bases lay between the germline ends. The germline CDR1 and CDR2 sequences are SQVTM and ANQGSEA. This CDR3 comprises 15 residues.

This chain connects TRBV9 to TRBJ1-2; 11 bases align to TRBD1. The CDR3 spans 15 residues. CDR1 is SGDLS and CDR2 is YYNGEE in the germline V gene. V lost 2 bases, J lost 4 bases, and 4 bases stayed unmatched. CDR3 bases: TGTGCCAGCAGCGTCGCCGGGACAGGGGGCTATGGCTACACCTTC. It specifies CASSVAGTGGYGYTF.

The chain recombines TRBV19 with TRBJ2-7; 11 positions agree with TRBD1. Germline assignment: CDR1 LNHDA and CDR2 SQIVND (reference sequence). The V segment lost 5 bases and the J segment 3 bases; nucleotides outside the gene matches: 9. The CDR3 runs to 16 residues. The CDR3 DNA is TGTGCCAGTAGTCTTATCGGGGGGACAGGGGGCTACGAGCAGTACTTC. Amino acid sequence: CASSLIGGTGGYEQYF.

The rearrangement links TRBV5-5 to TRBJ2-7; D might be TRBD1 (5 bases). V lost 4 bases, J lost 2 bases, and 10 bases lay in between. The CDR3 covers 13 residues. Germline CDR1 reads SGHKS; CDR2 reads YYEKEE (reference sequence). In nucleotides, the CDR3 is TGTGCCAGCAGCCCAGACAGACCCTACGAGCAGTACTTC. It is translated as CASSPDRPYEQYF.